This TCR beta chain was retrieved from a study of PD-1 blockade in mismatch repair-deficient tumors. Profiled with immunoSEQ multiplex PCR; TCRdb holds only in-frame clones, not every one. The sample lists under 150,000 clones; roughly 90% were seen once. Between the trimmed V and J ends, which lost 4 bases and 1 base, there was a span of 15 bases. CDR3 length: 16 residues. Germline values: CDR1 SGHNT, CDR2 YYREEE (reference sequence). Study-level points and caveats: After pembrolizumab, tumor-resident clones rose rapidly, then generally contracted before radiologic responses.

PCR or immunohistochemistry showed mismatch repair deficiency in every enrolled patient. TCRs were sequenced from a few patients responding to pembrolizumab. Worth noting for this clone: Its cognate antigen is unknown.

This clonotype originated in an adult with mismatch repair-deficient cancer. The material sequenced was peripheral blood, taken approximately 72 weeks after starting pembrolizumab. V is TRBV5-4 and J is TRBJ2-1, with no clear D. The DNA of the CDR3 is TGTGCCAGCAGCCCCGCAGATGGGCCTTCCTACAATGAGCAGTTCTTC. It specifies CASSPADGPSYNEQFF.